This T cell receptor beta chain was obtained from a study of OX40 agonist ivuxolimab in advanced cancers. Overall study results and limits: Averaged across samples, CD8+ T cells carried more expanded clones than CD4+ did.

Generated by immunoSEQ multiplex PCR, the TCRdb table keeps only in-frame clones and is missing some. Among 77,000 or so clones listed, about 90% were seen once. There are a few counts of this clone. Its specificity is unknown. Trimming stripped 0 bases from V and 3 bases from J, with 12 bases between. CDR3 length equals 15 residues. Germline CDR1 reads GTSNPN; CDR2 reads SVGIG (reference sequence). Patients with a history of autoimmune disease or on systemic immunosuppression were excluded. This clonotype was obtained from an adult with an advanced solid tumor such as melanoma, head and neck, liver or kidney cancer. Specimen: CD4+ or CD8+ T cells sorted from blood, collected in a trial of the OX40 agonist ivuxolimab. J is TRBJ1-5 and V is TRBV30; a possible D gene is TRBD1 (5 bases). The CDR3 here is CAWSVRGLDNQPQHF. CDR3 nucleotides: TGTGCCTGGAGTGTAAGGGGACTCGACAATCAGCCCCAGCATTTT.